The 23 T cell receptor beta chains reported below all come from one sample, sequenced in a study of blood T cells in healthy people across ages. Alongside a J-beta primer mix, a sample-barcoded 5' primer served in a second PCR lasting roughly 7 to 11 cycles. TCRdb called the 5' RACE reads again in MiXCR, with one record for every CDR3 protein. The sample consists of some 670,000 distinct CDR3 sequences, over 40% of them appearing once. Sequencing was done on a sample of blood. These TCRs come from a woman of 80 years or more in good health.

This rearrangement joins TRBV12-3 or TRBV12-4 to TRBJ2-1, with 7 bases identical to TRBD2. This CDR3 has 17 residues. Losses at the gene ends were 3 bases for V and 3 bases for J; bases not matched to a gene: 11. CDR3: CASSFVLRRGYYNEQFF. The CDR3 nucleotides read TGTGCCAGCAGTTTTGTATTGCGGCGGGGGTACTACAATGAGCAGTTCTTC.

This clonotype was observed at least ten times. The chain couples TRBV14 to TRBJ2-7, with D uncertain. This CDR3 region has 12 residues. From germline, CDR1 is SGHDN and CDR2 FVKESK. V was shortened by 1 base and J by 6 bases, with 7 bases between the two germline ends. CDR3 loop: CASSQAEAEQYF. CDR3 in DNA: TGTGCCAGCAGCCAAGCAGAAGCCGAGCAGTACTTC.

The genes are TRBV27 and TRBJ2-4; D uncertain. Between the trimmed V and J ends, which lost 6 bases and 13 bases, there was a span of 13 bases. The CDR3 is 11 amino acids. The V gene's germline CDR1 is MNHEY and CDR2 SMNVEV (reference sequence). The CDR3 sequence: CASSPGAKQYF. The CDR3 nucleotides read TGTGCCAGCAGCCCAGGCGCCAAGCAGTACTTC.

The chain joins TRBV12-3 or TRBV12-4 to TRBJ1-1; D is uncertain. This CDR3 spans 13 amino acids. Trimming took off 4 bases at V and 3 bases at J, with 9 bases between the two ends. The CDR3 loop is CASSCGSYTEAFF. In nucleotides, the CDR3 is TGTGCCAGCAGTTGTGGTAGCTACACTGAAGCTTTCTTT.

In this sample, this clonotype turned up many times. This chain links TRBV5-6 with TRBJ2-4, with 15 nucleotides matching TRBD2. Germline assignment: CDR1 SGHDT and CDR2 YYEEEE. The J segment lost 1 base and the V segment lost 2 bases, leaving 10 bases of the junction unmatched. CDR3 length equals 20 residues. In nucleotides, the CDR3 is TGTGCCAGCAGCTTCCGGACTAGCGGGAGGGCCCGAGATGCCAAAAACATTCAGTACTTC. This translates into CASSFRTSGRARDAKNIQYF.

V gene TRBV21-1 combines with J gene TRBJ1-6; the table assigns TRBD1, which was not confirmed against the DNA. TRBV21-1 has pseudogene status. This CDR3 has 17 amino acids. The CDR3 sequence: CARMTGAGGAFNSPLHF. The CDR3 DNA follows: TGTGCCAGGATGACAGGGGCCGGTGGGGCTTTTAATTCACCCCTCCACTTT.

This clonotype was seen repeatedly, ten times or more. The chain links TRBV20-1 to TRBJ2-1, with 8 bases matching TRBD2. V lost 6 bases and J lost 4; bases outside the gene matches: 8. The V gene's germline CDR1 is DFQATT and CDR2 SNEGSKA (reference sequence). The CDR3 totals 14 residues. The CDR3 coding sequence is TGCAGTGCCGGGAGGGCTAGACGTTACAATGAGCAGTTCTTC. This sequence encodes CSAGRARRYNEQFF.

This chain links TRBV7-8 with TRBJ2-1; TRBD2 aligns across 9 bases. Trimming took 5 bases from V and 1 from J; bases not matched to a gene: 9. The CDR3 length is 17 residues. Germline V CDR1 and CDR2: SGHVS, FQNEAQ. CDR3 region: CASSPRFSGSSYNEQFF. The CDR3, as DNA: TGTGCCAGCAGCCCCCGTTTTAGCGGGAGTTCCTACAATGAGCAGTTCTTC.

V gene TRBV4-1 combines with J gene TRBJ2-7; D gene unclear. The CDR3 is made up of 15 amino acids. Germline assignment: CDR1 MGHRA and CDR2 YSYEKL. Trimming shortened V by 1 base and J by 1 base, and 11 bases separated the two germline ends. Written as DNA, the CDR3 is TGCGCCAGCAGCCAAGGCCGGGCCCCATCCTACGAGCAGTACTTC. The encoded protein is CASSQGRAPSYEQYF.

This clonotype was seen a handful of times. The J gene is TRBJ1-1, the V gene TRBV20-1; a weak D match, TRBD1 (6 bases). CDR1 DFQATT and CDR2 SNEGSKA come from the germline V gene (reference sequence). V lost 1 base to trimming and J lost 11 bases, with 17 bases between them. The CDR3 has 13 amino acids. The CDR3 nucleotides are TGCAGTGCTAGAGTAGGAGGGGGGGTCGGGGCTTTCTTT. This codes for CSARVGGGVGAFF.

In nucleotides, the CDR3 is TGTGCCAGCAGCTCCCGACAGGGGAAAGAGACCCAGTACTTC. Amino acid sequence: CASSSRQGKETQYF. The chain employs TRBV7-9 and TRBJ2-5; 8 bases are a match to TRBD1. The CDR3 runs to 14 residues. The V gene's germline CDR1 is SEHNR and CDR2 FQNEAQ (reference sequence). Unmatched junction bases numbered 4, after V lost 4 bases and J lost 3 bases.

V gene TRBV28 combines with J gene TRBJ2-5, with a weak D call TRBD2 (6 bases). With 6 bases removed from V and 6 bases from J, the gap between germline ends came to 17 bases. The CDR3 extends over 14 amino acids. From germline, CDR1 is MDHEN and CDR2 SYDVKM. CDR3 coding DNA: TGTGCCAGCAGGGGGACTTGGGAAATGAAGACCCAGTACTTC. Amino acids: CASRGTWEMKTQYF.

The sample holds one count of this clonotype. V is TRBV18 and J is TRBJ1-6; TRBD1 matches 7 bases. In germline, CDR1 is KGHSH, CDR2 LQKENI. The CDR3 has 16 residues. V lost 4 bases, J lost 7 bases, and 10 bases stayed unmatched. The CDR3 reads CASSRDRGQKNSPLHF. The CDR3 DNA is TGTGCCAGCTCACGGGATAGGGGACAGAAAAATTCACCCCTCCACTTT.

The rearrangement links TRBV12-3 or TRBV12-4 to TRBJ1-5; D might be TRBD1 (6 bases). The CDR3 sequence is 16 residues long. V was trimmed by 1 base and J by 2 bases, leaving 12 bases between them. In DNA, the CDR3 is TGTGCCAGCAGTTTAGGGGGGGGCCTGGGCAATCAGCCCCAGCATTTT. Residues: CASSLGGGLGNQPQHF.

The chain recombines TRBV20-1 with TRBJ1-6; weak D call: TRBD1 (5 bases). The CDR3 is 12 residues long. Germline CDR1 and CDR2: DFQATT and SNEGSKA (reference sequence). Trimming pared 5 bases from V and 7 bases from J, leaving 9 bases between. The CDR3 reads CSARDGNSPLHF. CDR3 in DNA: TGCAGTGCTCGGGACGGGAATTCACCCCTCCACTTT.

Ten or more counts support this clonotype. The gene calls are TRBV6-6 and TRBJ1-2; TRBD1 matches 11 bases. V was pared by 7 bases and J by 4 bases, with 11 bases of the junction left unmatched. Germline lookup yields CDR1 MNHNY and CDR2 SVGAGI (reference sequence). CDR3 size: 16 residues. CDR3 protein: CASISYPDRGLYGYTF. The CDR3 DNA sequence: TGTGCCAGCATCTCTTACCCGGACAGGGGGCTCTATGGCTACACCTTC.

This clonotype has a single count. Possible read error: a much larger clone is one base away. CDR3 in amino acids: CASSFFTQTGNGYTF. As DNA, the CDR3 is TGTGCCAGCAGCTTCTTTACACAGACAGGGAATGGCTACACCTTC. The rearrangement links TRBV3-1 to TRBJ1-2, with 7 bases aligning to TRBD1. CDR1 is LGHDT, CDR2 YNNKEL, per germline (reference sequence). The CDR3 runs to 15 residues. Trimming removed 5 bases from V and 6 bases from J; junction bases left unmatched: 12.

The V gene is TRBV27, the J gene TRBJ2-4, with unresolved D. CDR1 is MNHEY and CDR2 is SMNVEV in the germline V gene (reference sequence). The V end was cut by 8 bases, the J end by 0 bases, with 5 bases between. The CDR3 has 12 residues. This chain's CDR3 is CASRSAKNIQYF. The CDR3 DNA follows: TGTGCCAGCCGTTCAGCCAAAAACATTCAGTACTTC.

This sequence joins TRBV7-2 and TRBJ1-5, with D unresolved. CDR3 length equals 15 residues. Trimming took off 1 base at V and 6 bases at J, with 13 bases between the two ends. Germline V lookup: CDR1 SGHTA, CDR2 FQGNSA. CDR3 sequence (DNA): TGTGCCAGCAGCTTAGGGGTGAGGGAGGGTCAGCCCCAGCATTTT. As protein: CASSLGVREGQPQHF.

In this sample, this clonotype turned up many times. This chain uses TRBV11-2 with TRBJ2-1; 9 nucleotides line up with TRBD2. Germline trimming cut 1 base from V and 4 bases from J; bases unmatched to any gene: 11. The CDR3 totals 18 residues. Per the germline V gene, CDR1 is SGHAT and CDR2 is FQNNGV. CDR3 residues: CASSLGVGRLAAYNEQFF. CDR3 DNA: TGTGCCAGCAGCTTAGGGGTGGGCCGACTAGCGGCTTACAATGAGCAGTTCTTC.

The chain's CDR3 is CSVLAWSSYNEQYF. CDR3 nucleotides: TGCAGCGTATTGGCGTGGAGCTCCTACAATGAGCAGTACTTC. The chain uses TRBV29-1 and TRBJ2-1, with D unclear. The J call may be in error: the DNA end matches TRBJ2-7 better. CDR1 is SQVTM and CDR2 is ANQGSEA in the germline V gene. The CDR3 loop spans 14 amino acids.

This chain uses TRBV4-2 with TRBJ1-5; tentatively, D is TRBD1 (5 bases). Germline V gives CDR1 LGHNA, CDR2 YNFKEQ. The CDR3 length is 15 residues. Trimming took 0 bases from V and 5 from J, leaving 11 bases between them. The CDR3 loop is CASSQDIGRDQPQHF. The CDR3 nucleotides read TGTGCCAGCAGCCAAGATATCGGCAGGGATCAGCCCCAGCATTTT.

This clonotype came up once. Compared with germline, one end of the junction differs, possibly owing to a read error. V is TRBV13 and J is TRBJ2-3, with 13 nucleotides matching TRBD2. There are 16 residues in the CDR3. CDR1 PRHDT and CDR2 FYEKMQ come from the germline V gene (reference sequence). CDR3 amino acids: CANSVGLAGLTGTQYF. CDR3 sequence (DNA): TGTGCCAACAGCGTGGGACTAGCGGGGTTGACAGGTACGCAGTATTTT. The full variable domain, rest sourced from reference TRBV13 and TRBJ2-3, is AAGVIQSPRHLIKEKRETATLKCYPIPRHDTVYWYQQGPGQDPQFLISFYEKMQSDKGSIPDRFSAQQFSDYHSELNMSSLELGDSALYFCANSVGLAGLTGTQYFGPGTRLTVL.